A single count supports the clone carrying this T cell receptor beta chain. Germline CDR1 MNHEY, CDR2 SMNVEV (reference sequence). The CDR3 consists of 17 residues. Trimming shortened V by 3 bases and J by 8 bases, and 20 bases separated the two germline ends. The data belong to a study of blood T cell repertoires in COVID-19. Assay used: immunoSEQ multiplex PCR; TCRdb lists only in-frame clones, some missing. There are 120,000 or so clones in the sample; less than 85% occur only once, and roughly 3.8% lies in the top ten. The gene calls are TRBV27 and TRBJ1-6; TRBD1 is a possible D gene (5 bases). Sequencing was performed on peripheral blood. The receptor was isolated from an elderly woman with acute or convalescent COVID-19. The DNA for the CDR3 is TGTGCCAGCAGTTTTGTCGGCGGCACGGGGGGAGATTCACCCCTCCACTTT. Protein: CASSFVGGTGGDSPLHF.